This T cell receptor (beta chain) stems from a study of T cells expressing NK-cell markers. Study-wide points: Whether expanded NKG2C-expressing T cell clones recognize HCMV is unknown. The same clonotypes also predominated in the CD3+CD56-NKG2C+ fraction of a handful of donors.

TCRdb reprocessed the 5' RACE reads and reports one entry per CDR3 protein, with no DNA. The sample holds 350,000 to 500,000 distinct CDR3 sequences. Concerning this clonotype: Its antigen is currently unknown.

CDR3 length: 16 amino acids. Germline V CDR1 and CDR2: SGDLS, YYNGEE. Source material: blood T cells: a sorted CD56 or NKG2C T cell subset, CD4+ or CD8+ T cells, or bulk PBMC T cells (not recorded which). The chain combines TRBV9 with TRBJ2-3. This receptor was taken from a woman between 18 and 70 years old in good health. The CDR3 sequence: CASSPDGYTSTDTQYF.